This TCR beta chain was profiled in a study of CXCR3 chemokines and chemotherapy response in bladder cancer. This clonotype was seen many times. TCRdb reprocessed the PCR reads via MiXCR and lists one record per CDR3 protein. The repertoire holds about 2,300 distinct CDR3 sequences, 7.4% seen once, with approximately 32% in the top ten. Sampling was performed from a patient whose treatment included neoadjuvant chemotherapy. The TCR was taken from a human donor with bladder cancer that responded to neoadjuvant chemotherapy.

The CDR3 DNA sequence: TGTGCCAGCTCACCCCCGGAGGCCGGGAGGCCTGAAGCTTTCTTT. Translating it yields CASSPPEAGRPEAFF. The chain employs TRBV18 and TRBJ1-1; D is unclear. The germline V and J ends were trimmed by 3 bases and 6 bases, with 17 bases remaining between them. Germline CDR1 and CDR2: KGHSH and LQKENI. This CDR3 is built from 15 residues.